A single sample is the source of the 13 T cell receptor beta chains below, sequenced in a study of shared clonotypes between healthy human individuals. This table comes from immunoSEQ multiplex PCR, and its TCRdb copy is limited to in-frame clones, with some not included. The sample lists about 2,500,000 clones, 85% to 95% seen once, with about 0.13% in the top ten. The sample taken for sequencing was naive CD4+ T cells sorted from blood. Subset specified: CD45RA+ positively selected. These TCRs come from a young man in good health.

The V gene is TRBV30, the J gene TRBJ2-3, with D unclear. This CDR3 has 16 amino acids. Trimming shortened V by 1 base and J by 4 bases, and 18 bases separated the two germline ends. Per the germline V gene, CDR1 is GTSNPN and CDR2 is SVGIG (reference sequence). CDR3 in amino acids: CAWSAFSPVRADTQYF. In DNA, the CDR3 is TGTGCCTGGAGTGCATTCTCCCCGGTCCGGGCAGATACGCAGTATTTT.

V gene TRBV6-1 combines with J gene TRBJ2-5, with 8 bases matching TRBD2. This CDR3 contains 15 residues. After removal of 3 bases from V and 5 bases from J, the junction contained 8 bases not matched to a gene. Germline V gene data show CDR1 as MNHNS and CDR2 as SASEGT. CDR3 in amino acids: CASSDGAGAGETQYF. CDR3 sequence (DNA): TGTGCCAGCAGTGACGGAGCGGGAGCGGGGGAGACCCAGTACTTC.

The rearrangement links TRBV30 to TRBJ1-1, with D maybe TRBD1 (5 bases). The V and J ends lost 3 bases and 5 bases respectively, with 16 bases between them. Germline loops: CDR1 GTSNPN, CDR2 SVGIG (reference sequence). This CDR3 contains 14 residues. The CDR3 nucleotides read TGTGCCTGGAGGGCCGGGGGAGTGGGTACTGAAGCTTTCTTT. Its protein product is CAWRAGGVGTEAFF.

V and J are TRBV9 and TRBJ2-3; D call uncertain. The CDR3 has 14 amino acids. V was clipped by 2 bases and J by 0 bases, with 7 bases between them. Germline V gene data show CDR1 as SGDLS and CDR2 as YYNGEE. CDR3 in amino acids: CASSVRSSTDTQYF. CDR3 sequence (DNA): TGTGCCAGCAGCGTCAGATCTAGCACAGATACGCAGTATTTT.

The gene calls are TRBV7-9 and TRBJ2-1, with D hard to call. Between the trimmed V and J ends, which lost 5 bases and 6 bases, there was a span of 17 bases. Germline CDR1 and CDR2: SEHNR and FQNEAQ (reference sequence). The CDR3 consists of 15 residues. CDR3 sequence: CASSRPNRAGNEQFF. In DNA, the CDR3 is TGTGCCAGCAGCCGACCCAATCGGGCTGGCAATGAGCAGTTCTTC.

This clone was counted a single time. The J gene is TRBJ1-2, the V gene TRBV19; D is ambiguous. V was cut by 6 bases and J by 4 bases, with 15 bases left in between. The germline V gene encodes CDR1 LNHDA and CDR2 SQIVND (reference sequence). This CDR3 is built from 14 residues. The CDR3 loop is CASRVTTTVYGYTF. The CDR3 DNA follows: TGTGCCAGTAGGGTCACCACTACTGTCTATGGCTACACCTTC.

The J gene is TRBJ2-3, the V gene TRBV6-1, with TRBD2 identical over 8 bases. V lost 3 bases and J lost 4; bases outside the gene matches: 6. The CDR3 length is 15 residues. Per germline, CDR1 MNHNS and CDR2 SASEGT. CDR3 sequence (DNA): TGTGCCAGCAGTGAGGTGGCGGGGGGTCCAGATACGCAGTATTTT. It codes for CASSEVAGGPDTQYF.

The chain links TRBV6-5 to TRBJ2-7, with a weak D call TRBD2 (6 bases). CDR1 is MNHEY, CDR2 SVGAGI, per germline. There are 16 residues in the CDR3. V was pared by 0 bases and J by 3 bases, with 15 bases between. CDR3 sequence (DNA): TGTGCCAGCAGTTACTCGAAGGGACTTCCGAACTACGAGCAGTACTTC. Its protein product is CASSYSKGLPNYEQYF.

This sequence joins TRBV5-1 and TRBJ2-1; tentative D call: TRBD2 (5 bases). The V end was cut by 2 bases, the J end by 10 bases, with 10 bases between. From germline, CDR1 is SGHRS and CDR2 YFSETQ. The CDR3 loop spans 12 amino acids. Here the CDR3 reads CASSFIEGEQFF. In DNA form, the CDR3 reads TGCGCCAGCAGCTTCATTGAGGGCGAGCAGTTCTTC.

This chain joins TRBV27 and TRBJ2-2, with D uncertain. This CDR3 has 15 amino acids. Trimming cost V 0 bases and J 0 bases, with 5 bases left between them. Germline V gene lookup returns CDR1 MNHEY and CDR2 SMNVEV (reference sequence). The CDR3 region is CASSLSPTNTGELFF. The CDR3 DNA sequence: TGTGCCAGCAGTTTATCCCCAACGAACACCGGGGAGCTGTTTTTT.

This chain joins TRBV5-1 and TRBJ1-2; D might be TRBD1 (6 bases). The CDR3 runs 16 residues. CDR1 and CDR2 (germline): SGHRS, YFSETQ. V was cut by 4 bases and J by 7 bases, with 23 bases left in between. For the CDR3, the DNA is TGCGCCAGCAGCAATGGGGGCAGGCGACTCGATTCTGGCTACACCTTC. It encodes CASSNGGRRLDSGYTF. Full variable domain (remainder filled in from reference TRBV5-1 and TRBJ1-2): KAGVTQTPRYLIKTRGQQVTLSCSPISGHRSVSWYQQTPGQGLQFLFEYFSETQRNKGNFPGRFSGRQFSNSRSEMNVSTLELGDSALYLCASSNGGRRLDSGYTFGSGTRLTVV.

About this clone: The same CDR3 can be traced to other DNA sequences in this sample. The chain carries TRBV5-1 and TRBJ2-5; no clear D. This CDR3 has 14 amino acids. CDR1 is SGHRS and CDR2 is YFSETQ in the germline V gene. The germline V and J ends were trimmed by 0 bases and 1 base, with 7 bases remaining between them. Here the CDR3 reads CASSLAAAQETQYF. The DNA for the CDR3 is TGCGCCAGCAGCTTGGCAGCCGCCCAAGAGACCCAGTACTTC.

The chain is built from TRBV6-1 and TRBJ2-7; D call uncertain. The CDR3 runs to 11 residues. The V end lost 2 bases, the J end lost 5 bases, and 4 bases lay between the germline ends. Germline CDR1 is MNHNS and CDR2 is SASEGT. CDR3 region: CASSEWDEQYF. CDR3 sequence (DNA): TGTGCCAGCAGTGAATGGGACGAGCAGTACTTC.